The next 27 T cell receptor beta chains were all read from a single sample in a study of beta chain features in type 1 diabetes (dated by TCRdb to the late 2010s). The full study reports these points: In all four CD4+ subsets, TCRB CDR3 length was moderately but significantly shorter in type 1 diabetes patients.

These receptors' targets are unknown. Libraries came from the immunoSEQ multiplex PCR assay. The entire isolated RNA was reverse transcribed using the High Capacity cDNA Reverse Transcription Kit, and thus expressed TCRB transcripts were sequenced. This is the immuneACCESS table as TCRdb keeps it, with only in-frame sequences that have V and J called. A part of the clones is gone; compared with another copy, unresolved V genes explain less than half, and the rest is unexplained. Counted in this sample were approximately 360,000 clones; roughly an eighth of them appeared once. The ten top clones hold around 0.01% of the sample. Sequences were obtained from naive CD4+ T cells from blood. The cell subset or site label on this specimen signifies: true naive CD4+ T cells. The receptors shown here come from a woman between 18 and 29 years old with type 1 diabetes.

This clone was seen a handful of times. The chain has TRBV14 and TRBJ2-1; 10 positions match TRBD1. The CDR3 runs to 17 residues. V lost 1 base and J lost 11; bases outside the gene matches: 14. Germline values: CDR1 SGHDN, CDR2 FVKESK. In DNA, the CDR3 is TGTGCCAGCAGCCAAGTAACTACATATGGGACAGGGGTTAAGCAGTTCTTC. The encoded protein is CASSQVTTYGTGVKQFF.

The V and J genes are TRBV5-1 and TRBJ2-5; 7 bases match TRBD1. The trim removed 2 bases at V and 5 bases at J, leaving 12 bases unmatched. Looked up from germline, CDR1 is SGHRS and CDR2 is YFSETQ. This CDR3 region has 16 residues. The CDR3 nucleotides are TGCGCCAGCAGCTTAGCCGGGACAGCCGCTGGGGAGACCCAGTACTTC. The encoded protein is CASSLAGTAAGETQYF.

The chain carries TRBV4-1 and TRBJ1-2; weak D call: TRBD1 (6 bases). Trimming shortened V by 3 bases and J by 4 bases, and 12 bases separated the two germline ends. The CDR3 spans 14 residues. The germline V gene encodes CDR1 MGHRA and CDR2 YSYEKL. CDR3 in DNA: TGCGCCAGCAGCCAGCCCGGGACACGCTATGGCTACACCTTC. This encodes CASSQPGTRYGYTF.

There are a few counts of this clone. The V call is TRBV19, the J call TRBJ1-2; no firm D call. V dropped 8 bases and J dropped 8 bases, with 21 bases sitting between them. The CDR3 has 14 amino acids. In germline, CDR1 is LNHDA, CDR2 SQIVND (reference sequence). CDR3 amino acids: CASQQISPRGGYTF. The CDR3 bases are TGTGCCAGTCAACAAATATCCCCCCGAGGGGGCTACACCTTC.

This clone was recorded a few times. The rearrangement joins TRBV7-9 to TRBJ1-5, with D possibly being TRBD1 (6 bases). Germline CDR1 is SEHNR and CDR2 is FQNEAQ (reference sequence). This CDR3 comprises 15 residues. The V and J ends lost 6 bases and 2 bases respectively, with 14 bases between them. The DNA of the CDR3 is TGTGCCAGCAGTGCAGGGGTAGGGGGCAATCAGCCCCAGCATTTT. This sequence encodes CASSAGVGGNQPQHF.

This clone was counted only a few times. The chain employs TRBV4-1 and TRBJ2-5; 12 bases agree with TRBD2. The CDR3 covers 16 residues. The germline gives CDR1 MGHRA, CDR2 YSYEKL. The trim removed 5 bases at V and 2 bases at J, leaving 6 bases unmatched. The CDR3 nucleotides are TGCGCCAGCAGCTTGAAGACTAGCGGGAGTCAAGAGACCCAGTACTTC. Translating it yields CASSLKTSGSQETQYF.

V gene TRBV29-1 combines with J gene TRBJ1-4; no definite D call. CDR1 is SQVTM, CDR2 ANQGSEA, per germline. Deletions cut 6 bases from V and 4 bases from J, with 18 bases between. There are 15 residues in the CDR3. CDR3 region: CSVSGTGENNEKLFF. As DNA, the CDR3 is TGCAGCGTCTCTGGAACCGGGGAAAATAATGAAAAACTGTTTTTT. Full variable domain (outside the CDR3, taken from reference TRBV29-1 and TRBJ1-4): SAVISQKPSRDICQRGTSLTIQCQVDSQVTMMFWYRQQPGQSLTLIATANQGSEATYESGFVIDKFPISRPNLTFSTLTVSNMSPEDSSIYLCSVSGTGENNEKLFFGSGTQLSVL.

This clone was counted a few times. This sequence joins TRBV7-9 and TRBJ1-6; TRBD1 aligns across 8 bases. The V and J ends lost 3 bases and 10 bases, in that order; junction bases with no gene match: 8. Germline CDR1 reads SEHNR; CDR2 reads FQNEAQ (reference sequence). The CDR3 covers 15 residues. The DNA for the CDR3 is TGTGCCAGCAGCTTCCGGGACAGGTTGGAGTCACCCCTCCACTTT. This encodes CASSFRDRLESPLHF.

The CDR3 DNA reads as TGTGCCACCAGCAGTCCCGGGACAGGGGGCGAAGAGACCCAGTACTTC. Translated: CATSSPGTGGEETQYF. The chain has TRBV15 and TRBJ2-5; TRBD1 aligns across 12 bases. Trimming removed 3 bases from V and 3 bases from J; junction bases left unmatched: 5. CDR1 and CDR2 (germline): LNHNV, YYDKDF (reference sequence). This CDR3 region has 16 residues.

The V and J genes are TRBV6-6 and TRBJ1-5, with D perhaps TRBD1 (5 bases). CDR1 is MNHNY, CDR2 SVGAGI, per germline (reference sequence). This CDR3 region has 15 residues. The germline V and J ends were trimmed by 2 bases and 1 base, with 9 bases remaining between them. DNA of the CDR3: TGTGCCAGCAGTTACCCCGCAGGGAGCAATCAGCCCCAGCATTTT. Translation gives CASSYPAGSNQPQHF.

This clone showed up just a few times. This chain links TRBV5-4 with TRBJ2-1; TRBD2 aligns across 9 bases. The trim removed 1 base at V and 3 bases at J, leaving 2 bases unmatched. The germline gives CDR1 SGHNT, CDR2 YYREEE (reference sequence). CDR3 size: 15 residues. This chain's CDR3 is CASSLQREVYNEQFF. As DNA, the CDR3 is TGTGCCAGCAGCTTGCAGCGGGAGGTCTACAATGAGCAGTTCTTC.

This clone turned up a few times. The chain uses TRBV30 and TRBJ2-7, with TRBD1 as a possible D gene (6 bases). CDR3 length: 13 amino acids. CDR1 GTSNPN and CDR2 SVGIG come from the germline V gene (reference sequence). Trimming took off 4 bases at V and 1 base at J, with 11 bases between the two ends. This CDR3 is CAWTTTGSYEQYF. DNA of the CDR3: TGTGCCTGGACCACGACAGGATCCTACGAGCAGTACTTC.

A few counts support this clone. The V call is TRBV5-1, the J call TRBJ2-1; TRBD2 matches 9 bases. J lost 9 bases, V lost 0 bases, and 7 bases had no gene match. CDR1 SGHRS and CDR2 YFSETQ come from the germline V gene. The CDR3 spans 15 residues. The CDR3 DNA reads TGCGCCAGCAGCTTGGAGGTGACTAGCGGCTCTGAGCAGTTCTTC. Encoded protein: CASSLEVTSGSEQFF.

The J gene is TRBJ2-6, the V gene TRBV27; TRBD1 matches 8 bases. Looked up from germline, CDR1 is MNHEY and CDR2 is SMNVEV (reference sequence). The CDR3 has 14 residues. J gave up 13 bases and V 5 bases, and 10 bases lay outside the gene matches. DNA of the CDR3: TGTGCCAGCAGTAGGAATTCAGGGGGCAGGGTCCTGACTTTC. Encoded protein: CASSRNSGGRVLTF. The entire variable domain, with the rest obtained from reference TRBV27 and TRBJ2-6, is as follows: EAQVTQNPRYLITVTGKKLTVTCSQNMNHEYMSWYRQDPGLGLRQIYYSMNVEVTDKGDVPEGYKVSRKEKRNFPLILESPSPNQTSLYFCASSRNSGGRVLTFGAGSRLTVL.

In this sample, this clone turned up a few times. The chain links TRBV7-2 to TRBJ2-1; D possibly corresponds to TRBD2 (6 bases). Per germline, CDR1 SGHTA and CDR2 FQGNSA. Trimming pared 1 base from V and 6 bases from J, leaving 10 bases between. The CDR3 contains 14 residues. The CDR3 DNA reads TGTGCCAGCAGCTTAGTGATTAGCGGCAATGAGCAGTTCTTC. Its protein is CASSLVISGNEQFF.

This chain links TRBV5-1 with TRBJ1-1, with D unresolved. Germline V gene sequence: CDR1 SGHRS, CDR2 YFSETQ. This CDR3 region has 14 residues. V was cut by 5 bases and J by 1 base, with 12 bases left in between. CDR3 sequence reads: CASRGSRGNTEAFF. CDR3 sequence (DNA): TGCGCCAGCAGGGGCTCACGGGGGAACACTGAAGCTTTCTTT.

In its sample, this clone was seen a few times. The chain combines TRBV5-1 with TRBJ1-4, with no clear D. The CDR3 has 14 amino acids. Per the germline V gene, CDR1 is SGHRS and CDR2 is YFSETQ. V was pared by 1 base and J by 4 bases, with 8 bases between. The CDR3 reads CASSLQKVNEKLFF. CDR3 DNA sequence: TGCGCCAGCAGCTTGCAGAAAGTTAATGAAAAACTGTTTTTT.

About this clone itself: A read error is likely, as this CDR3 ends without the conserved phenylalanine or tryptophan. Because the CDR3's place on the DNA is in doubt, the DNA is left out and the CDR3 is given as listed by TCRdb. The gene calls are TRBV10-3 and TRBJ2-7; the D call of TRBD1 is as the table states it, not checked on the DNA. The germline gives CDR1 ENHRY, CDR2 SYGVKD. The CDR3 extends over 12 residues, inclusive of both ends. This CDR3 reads CAISEPHGTPLL.

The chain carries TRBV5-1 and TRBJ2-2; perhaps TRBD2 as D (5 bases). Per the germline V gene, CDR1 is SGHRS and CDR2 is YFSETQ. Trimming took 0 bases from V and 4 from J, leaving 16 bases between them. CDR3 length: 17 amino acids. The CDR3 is CASSLASSPGATGELFF. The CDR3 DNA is TGCGCCAGCAGCTTGGCCTCTAGCCCTGGAGCCACCGGGGAGCTGTTTTTT.

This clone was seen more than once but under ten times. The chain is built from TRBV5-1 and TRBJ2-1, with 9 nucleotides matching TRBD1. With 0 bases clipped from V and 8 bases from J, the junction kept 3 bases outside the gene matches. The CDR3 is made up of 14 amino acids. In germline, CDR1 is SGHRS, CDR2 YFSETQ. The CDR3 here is CASSLGDRVHEQFF. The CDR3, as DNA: TGCGCCAGCAGCTTGGGGGACAGGGTTCATGAGCAGTTCTTC.

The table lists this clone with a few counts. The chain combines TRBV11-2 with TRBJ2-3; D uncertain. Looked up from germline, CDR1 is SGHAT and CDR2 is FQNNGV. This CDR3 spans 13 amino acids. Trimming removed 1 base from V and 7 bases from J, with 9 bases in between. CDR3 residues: CASSLVSVNTQYF. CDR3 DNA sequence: TGTGCCAGCAGCTTAGTATCGGTCAATACGCAGTATTTT.

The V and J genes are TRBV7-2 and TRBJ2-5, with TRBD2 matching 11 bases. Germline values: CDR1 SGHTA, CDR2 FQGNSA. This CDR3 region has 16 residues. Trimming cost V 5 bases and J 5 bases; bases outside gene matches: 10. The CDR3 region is CASSPVAGGPGETQYF. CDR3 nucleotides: TGTGCCAGCAGCCCCGTAGCGGGAGGGCCAGGGGAGACCCAGTACTTC.

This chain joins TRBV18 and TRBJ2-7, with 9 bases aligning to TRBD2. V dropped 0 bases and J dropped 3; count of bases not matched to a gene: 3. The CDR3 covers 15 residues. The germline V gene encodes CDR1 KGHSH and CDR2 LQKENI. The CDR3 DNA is TGTGCCAGCTCACCACCGGGACTAGCTGACTACGAGCAGTACTTC. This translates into CASSPPGLADYEQYF.

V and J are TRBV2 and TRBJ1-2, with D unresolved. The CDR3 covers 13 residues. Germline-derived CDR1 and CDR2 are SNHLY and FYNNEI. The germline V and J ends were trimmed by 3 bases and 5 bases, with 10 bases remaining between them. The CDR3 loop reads CASSEETVYGYTF. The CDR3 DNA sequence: TGTGCCAGCAGTGAGGAGACCGTTTATGGCTACACCTTC.

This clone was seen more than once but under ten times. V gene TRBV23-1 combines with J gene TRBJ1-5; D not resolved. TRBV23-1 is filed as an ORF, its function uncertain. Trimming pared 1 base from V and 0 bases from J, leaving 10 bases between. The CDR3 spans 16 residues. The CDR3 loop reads CASSQWRGYSNQPQHF. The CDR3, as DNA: TGCGCCAGCAGTCAATGGAGAGGGTATAGCAATCAGCCCCAGCATTTT.

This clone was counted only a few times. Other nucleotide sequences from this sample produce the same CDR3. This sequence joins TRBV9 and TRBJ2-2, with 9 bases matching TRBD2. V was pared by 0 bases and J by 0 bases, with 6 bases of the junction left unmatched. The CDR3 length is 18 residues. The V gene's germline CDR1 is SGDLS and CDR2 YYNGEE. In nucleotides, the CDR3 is TGTGCCAGCAGCGTAGGTAGCGGGGGCCTCGCGAACACCGGGGAGCTGTTTTTT. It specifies CASSVGSGGLANTGELFF.

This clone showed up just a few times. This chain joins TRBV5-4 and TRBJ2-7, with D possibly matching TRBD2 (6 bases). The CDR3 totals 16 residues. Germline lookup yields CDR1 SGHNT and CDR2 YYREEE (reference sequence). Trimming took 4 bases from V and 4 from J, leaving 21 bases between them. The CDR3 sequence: CASSRGTGTVTYEQYF. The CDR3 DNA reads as TGTGCCAGCAGCCGCGGGACCGGAACGGTAACATACGAGCAGTACTTC.